This TCR beta chain appears in the sequencing data of a study of beta chain features in type 1 diabetes. For the study at large: Healthy donors and patients had similar age, gender and cell yields.

TCRB transcripts that were expressed got sequenced, as all of the isolated RNA had been reverse transcribed. The assay was immunoSEQ multiplex PCR, and TCRdb's table has in-frame clones only and misses some. This sample yields around 150,000 clones, of which 7.5% to 9.5% are seen a single time; 0.45% to 0.6% belongs to the top ten. CD4+ naive, central memory, regulatory and stem cell-like memory subsets were isolated by sorting on CD45RO/CCR7/CD25/CD127/CD95/CD27. Study conclusions and caveats: PCR might favor shorter templates, but any such skew would affect patients and controls equally. Type 1 diabetes patients had TCRB CDR3s that were shorter (moderately but significantly so) in all four CD4+ subsets.

This clone was counted a few times. Its target is unknown. This CDR3 comprises 17 residues. The V gene's germline CDR1 is LNHDA and CDR2 SQIVND (reference sequence). After removal of 9 bases from V and 7 bases from J, the junction contained 19 bases not matched to a gene. The V call is TRBV19, the J call TRBJ2-1; TRBD2 agrees at 9 bases. The sequencing input was central memory CD4+ T cells from blood. This receptor was obtained from a woman aged 18-30 years with type 1 diabetes. The CDR3 coding sequence is TGTGCCAGCCAGTACGGGGCGGGAGGGCCTGGTGGGAATGAGCAGTTCTTC. This encodes CASQYGAGGPGGNEQFF.